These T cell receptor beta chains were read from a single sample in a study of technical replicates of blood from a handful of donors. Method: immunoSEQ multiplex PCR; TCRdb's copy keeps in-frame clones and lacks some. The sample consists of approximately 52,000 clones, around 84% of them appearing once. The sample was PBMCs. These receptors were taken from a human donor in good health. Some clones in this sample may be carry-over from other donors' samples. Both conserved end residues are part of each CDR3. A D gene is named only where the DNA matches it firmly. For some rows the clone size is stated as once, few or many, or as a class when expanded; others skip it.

cdr3_aa: CASSFDGLRNYGYTF
cdr3_nt: TGTGCCAGCAGTTTTGACGGACTTCGTAACTATGGCTACACCTTC
clone_size: once
j_call: TRBJ1-2
v_call: TRBV6-5
d_call: NA

cdr3_aa: CASSLGTSAGTDTQYF
cdr3_nt: TGCGCCAGCAGCTTGGGGACTAGCGCGGGGACAGATACGCAGTATTTT
clone_size: NA
j_call: TRBJ2-3
v_call: TRBV5-1
d_call: TRBD2

cdr3_aa: CASSQASDRVREQYF
cdr3_nt: TGTGCCAGCAGCCAAGCTAGTGACAGGGTTAGGGAGCAGTACTTC
clone_size: NA
j_call: TRBJ2-7
v_call: TRBV4-2
d_call: TRBD1

cdr3_aa: CASSPGQGGLFF
cdr3_nt: TGTGCCAGCAGCCCAGGACAGGGAGGGCTGTTTTTT
clone_size: few
j_call: TRBJ2-2
v_call: TRBV14
d_call: TRBD1

cdr3_aa: CASKTGQGGAEAFF
cdr3_nt: TGTGCCAGCAAAACCGGACAGGGGGGAGCTGAAGCTTTCTTT
clone_size: NA
j_call: TRBJ1-1
v_call: TRBV6-5
d_call: TRBD1

cdr3_aa: CASSLGHQLQSYEQYF
cdr3_nt: TGCGCCAGCAGCTTGGGACACCAGCTACAATCCTACGAGCAGTACTTC
clone_size: NA
j_call: TRBJ2-7
v_call: TRBV5-1
d_call: NA

cdr3_aa: CSGRDRGDIQYF
cdr3_nt: TGCAGCGGCAGGGACAGGGGTGACATTCAGTACTTC
clone_size: NA
j_call: TRBJ2-4
v_call: TRBV29-1
d_call: TRBD1

cdr3_aa: CASRGTLRSAGGYEQYF
cdr3_nt: TGTGCCAGCAGGGGTACGTTGCGGTCGGCGGGAGGGTACGAGCAGTACTTC
clone_size: NA
j_call: TRBJ2-7
v_call: TRBV5-6
d_call: TRBD2

cdr3_aa: CASSQALSEKLFF
cdr3_nt: TGCGCCAGCAGCCAAGCCCTTTCGGAAAAACTGTTTTTT
clone_size: NA
j_call: TRBJ1-4
v_call: TRBV4-1
d_call: NA

cdr3_aa: CASSHVGAGSYNEQFF
cdr3_nt: TGCGCCAGCAGCCACGTCGGAGCGGGGTCCTACAATGAGCAGTTCTTC
clone_size: few
j_call: TRBJ2-1
v_call: TRBV4-3
d_call: TRBD2

cdr3_aa: CASSLGTLYEQYF
cdr3_nt: TGTGCCAGCAGCTTAGGGACTCTCTACGAGCAGTACTTC
clone_size: NA
j_call: TRBJ2-7
v_call: TRBV7-8
d_call: NA

cdr3_aa: CASSYSKGLVETQYF
cdr3_nt: TGTGCCAGCAGTTACTCGAAGGGGCTGGTAGAGACCCAGTACTTC
clone_size: NA
j_call: TRBJ2-5
v_call: TRBV6-5
d_call: NA

cdr3_aa: CASSTSGAYNEQFF
cdr3_nt: TGCGCCAGCAGCACTAGCGGAGCTTACAATGAGCAGTTCTTC
clone_size: NA
j_call: TRBJ2-1
v_call: TRBV5-1
d_call: TRBD2

cdr3_aa: CASSATRQGSGEQFF
cdr3_nt: TGTGCCAGCAGTGCCACCCGACAGGGTTCGGGAGAGCAGTTCTTC
clone_size: NA
j_call: TRBJ2-1
v_call: TRBV27
d_call: TRBD1

cdr3_aa: CASSLERAEACGYTF
cdr3_nt: TGTGCCAGCAGCTTAGAAAGGGCGGAGGCCTGTGGCTACACCTTC
clone_size: NA
j_call: TRBJ1-2
v_call: TRBV11-3
d_call: NA

cdr3_aa: CASSYSQSYEQYF
cdr3_nt: TGTGCCAGCAGTTACTCGCAGTCCTACGAGCAGTACTTC
clone_size: NA
j_call: TRBJ2-7
v_call: TRBV6-5
d_call: NA

cdr3_aa: CATQGPRFHF
cdr3_nt: TGTGCCACACAGGGACCAAGGTTCCACTTT
clone_size: few
j_call: TRBJ1-6
v_call: TRBV19
d_call: NA

cdr3_aa: CAISEEPNQPQHF
cdr3_nt: TGTGCCATCAGTGAGGAGCCCAATCAGCCCCAGCATTTT
clone_size: NA
j_call: TRBJ1-5
v_call: TRBV10-3
d_call: NA

cdr3_aa: CASSLVDGQDYEQYF
cdr3_nt: TGTGCCAGCAGCTTAGTTGATGGACAGGACTACGAGCAGTACTTC
clone_size: NA
j_call: TRBJ2-7
v_call: TRBV7-8
d_call: TRBD1

cdr3_aa: CASSLFLAGPYEQYF
cdr3_nt: TGTGCCAGCAGTTTATTCCTAGCGGGCCCCTACGAGCAGTACTTC
clone_size: NA
j_call: TRBJ2-7
v_call: TRBV27
d_call: TRBD2

cdr3_aa: CASSRQTWETQYF
cdr3_nt: TGTGCCAGCAGCCGGCAGACTTGGGAGACCCAGTACTTC
clone_size: NA
j_call: TRBJ2-5
v_call: TRBV7-2
d_call: NA

cdr3_aa: CASSQDRLQRYGYTF
cdr3_nt: TGCGCCAGCAGCCAAGATAGGCTCCAGCGGTATGGCTACACCTTC
clone_size: few
j_call: TRBJ1-2
v_call: TRBV4-3
d_call: NA

cdr3_aa: CATSRGDRDYGYTF
cdr3_nt: TGTGCCACCAGCAGGGGCGACAGAGACTATGGCTACACCTTC
clone_size: NA
j_call: TRBJ1-2
v_call: TRBV15
d_call: NA

cdr3_aa: CASSDGTSGNNEQFF
cdr3_nt: TGTGCCAGCAGTGACGGGACTAGCGGAAACAATGAGCAGTTCTTC
clone_size: NA
j_call: TRBJ2-1
v_call: TRBV6-4
d_call: TRBD2

cdr3_aa: CASSVGGSNQPQHF
cdr3_nt: TGTGCCAGCAGTGTCGGAGGTAGCAATCAGCCCCAGCATTTT
clone_size: few
j_call: TRBJ1-5
v_call: TRBV25-1
d_call: NA

cdr3_aa: CASSLGALAGGPDMQYF
cdr3_nt: TGTGCCAGCAGCTTAGGGGCACTAGCGGGAGGCCCAGATATGCAGTATTTT
clone_size: NA
j_call: TRBJ2-3
v_call: TRBV11-3
d_call: TRBD2

cdr3_aa: CASSLDMDGGHYEQYF
cdr3_nt: TGTGCCAGCAGCTTAGATATGGACGGTGGACACTACGAGCAGTACTTC
clone_size: NA
j_call: TRBJ2-7
v_call: TRBV11-1
d_call: NA